This T cell receptor beta chain was sequenced for a study of T cells in Graves' hyperthyroidism and ophthalmopathy. Whole-study findings and limits: Also found in blood were most expanded thyroid clonotypes above 0.001.

A remark on this clonotype: Its antigen is as yet unknown.

Authors of the study amplified TCR beta CDR3 regions from RNA transcripts. HTBI primers drove first-round RT-PCR of the TCR CDR3. TCRdb independently ran MiXCR on the multiplex PCR reads; one entry per CDR3 protein. This sample has hundreds of thousands of distinct CDR3 sequences, with around 19% found just once. The sample, blood from the first hyperthyroidism diagnosis, precedes any ophthalmopathy symptoms. Input material: blood. The origin of this receptor is a woman between 50 and 59 years old with Graves' hyperthyroidism that later progressed to Graves' ophthalmopathy.

DNA of the CDR3: TGCGCCAGCAGCTGGCGGTTTTTTGGGGTGAGCACAGATACGCAGTATTTT. It encodes CASSWRFFGVSTDTQYF. The chain links TRBV4-1 to TRBJ2-3, with D unresolved. Germline CDR1 reads MGHRA; CDR2 reads YSYEKL. The ends were cut back, 5 bases at V and 0 bases at J, with 18 bases in the middle. This CDR3 is 17 amino acids long.